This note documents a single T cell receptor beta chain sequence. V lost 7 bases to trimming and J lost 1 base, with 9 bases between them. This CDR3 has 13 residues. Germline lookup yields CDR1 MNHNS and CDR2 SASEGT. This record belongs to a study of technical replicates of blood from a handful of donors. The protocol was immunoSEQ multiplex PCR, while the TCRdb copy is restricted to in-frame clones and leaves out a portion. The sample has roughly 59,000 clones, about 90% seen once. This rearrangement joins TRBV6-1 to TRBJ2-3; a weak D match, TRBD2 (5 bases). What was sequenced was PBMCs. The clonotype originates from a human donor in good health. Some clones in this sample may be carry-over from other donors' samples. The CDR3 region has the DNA TGTGCCAGCAATGGGGAGCGCACAGATACGCAGTATTTT. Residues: CASNGERTDTQYF.